The rows below give T cell receptor beta chains drawn from one sample of a study of blood T cell repertoires in COVID-19. Clones were sequenced by immunoSEQ multiplex PCR, and TCRdb holds only the in-frame ones, with some missing. This sample has about 43,000 clones, with around 83% found just once. Sequenced sample: peripheral blood. These receptor sequences come from a woman aged 60 to 75 with acute or convalescent COVID-19. Both conserved end residues are part of each CDR3. The order of the fields is CDR3 protein, J gene, V gene.

cdr3_aa: CASSPQKGRAFGYTF
j_call: TRBJ1-2
v_call: TRBV18

cdr3_aa: CASSPLAGAVNNEQFF
j_call: TRBJ2-1
v_call: TRBV11-3

cdr3_aa: CASSLAGATGELFF
j_call: TRBJ2-2
v_call: TRBV7-9

cdr3_aa: CATSNDLGIINSPLHF
j_call: TRBJ1-6
v_call: TRBV28

cdr3_aa: CASSFSDRSYGYTF
j_call: TRBJ1-2
v_call: TRBV5-1

cdr3_aa: CAISERGGSVPPYDGYTF
j_call: TRBJ1-2
v_call: TRBV10-3

cdr3_aa: CASSFGDRGYGYTF
j_call: TRBJ1-2
v_call: TRBV28

cdr3_aa: CSVFMTEAFF
j_call: TRBJ1-1
v_call: TRBV29-1

cdr3_aa: CASSEDPYDTGELFF
j_call: TRBJ2-2
v_call: TRBV6-1

cdr3_aa: CASSSRTGGTGELFF
j_call: TRBJ2-2
v_call: TRBV11-3

cdr3_aa: CATSDSGSGRADGELFF
j_call: TRBJ2-2
v_call: TRBV24-1

cdr3_aa: CASRGTSGSIYEQFF
j_call: TRBJ2-1
v_call: TRBV27

cdr3_aa: CASSEWAGGRETQYF
j_call: TRBJ2-5
v_call: TRBV2

cdr3_aa: CASRSIANTGELFF
j_call: TRBJ2-2
v_call: TRBV28

cdr3_aa: CASRPGTGDEKLFF
j_call: TRBJ1-4
v_call: TRBV5-5

cdr3_aa: CASSLEGDLSGNTIYF
j_call: TRBJ1-3
v_call: TRBV4-1

cdr3_aa: CASWPGTDNSPLHF
j_call: TRBJ1-6
v_call: TRBV18

cdr3_aa: CASSTPPAGRRYEQFF
j_call: TRBJ2-1
v_call: TRBV21-1